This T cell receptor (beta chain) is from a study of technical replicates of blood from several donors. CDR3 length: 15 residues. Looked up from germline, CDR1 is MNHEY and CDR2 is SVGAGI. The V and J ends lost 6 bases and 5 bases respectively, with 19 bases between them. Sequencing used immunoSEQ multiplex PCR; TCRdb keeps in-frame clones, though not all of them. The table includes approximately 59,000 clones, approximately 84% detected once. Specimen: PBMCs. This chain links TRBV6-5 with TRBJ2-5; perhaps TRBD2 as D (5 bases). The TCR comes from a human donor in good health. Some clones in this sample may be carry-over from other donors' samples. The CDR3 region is CASSRLFRDRETQYF. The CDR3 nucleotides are TGTGCCAGCAGCCGACTTTTTCGGGATCGGGAGACCCAGTACTTC.